The 31 T cell receptor beta chains given below trace back to one sample, sequenced in a study of T cells after yellow fever vaccination. TCRdb re-called the 5' RACE reads through MiXCR, storing one row per CDR3 protein. The sample carries 500,000 to 650,000 distinct CDR3 sequences, more than 9% recorded once. The sequencing used PBMCs, collected on the day of the yellow fever booster vaccination. These receptors were collected from a man aged 30 to 39 who received the YFV17D yellow fever vaccine.

This chain uses TRBV12-3 or TRBV12-4 with TRBJ2-7, with a tentative D call TRBD2 (6 bases). The CDR3 runs 14 residues. V was shortened by 1 base and J by 5 bases, with 12 bases between the two germline ends. This chain's CDR3 is CASSLGLVFDEQYF. The CDR3 nucleotides are TGTGCCAGCAGTTTAGGACTAGTTTTCGACGAGCAGTACTTC.

The chain uses TRBV7-2 and TRBJ2-7; no definite D call. Germline CDR1 SGHTA, CDR2 FQGNSA. This CDR3 has 14 residues. The germline V and J ends were trimmed by 2 bases and 4 bases, with 12 bases remaining between them. CDR3: CASSLSFGEYEQYF. The CDR3 bases are TGTGCCAGCAGCTTATCATTCGGCGAATACGAGCAGTACTTC.

The V gene is TRBV20-1, the J gene TRBJ2-3; D tentatively fits TRBD1 or TRBD2 (5 bases each). Per the germline V gene, CDR1 is DFQATT and CDR2 is SNEGSKA (reference sequence). V lost 3 bases to trimming and J lost 1 base, with 11 bases between them. The CDR3 is made up of 14 amino acids. CDR3 in amino acids: CSASETGRTDTQYF. The CDR3 DNA is TGCAGTGCTAGTGAAACGGGACGCACAGATACGCAGTATTTT.

The J gene is TRBJ2-3, the V gene TRBV20-1; D assignment may be TRBD1 or TRBD2 (5 bases each). V was cut by 3 bases and J by 9 bases, with 22 bases left in between. CDR3 length equals 15 residues. CDR1 is DFQATT, CDR2 SNEGSKA, per germline (reference sequence). The CDR3 loop reads CSASSPTGTRLTQYF. The CDR3 DNA follows: TGCAGTGCTAGTTCCCCAACCGGGACCCGATTAACGCAGTATTTT.

This clonotype was observed a few times. The CDR3 loop is CASSQEGWGLAREESSYEQYF. The CDR3 bases are TGTGCCAGCAGCCAAGAGGGATGGGGACTAGCGCGAGAGGAAAGCTCCTACGAGCAGTACTTC. The genes are TRBV4-2 and TRBJ2-7; 10 bases line up with TRBD2. Germline V gives CDR1 LGHNA, CDR2 YNFKEQ. The CDR3 totals 21 residues. V trimming: 0 bases; J trimming: 0 bases; junction bases outside the gene matches: 17.

This clonotype occurred a few times. This chain links TRBV20-1 with TRBJ2-1; D ambiguous. Germline V lookup: CDR1 DFQATT, CDR2 SNEGSKA (reference sequence). Trimming pared 2 bases from V and 9 bases from J, leaving 8 bases between. The CDR3 covers 11 residues. The CDR3 bases are TGCAGTGCTAGAAGACCACCTGAGCAGTTCTTC. Its protein product is CSARRPPEQFF.

There are many counts of this clonotype. CDR3 DNA sequence: TGCAGCGTTGCAGGGCCCCATGAAGCTTTCTTT. It is translated as CSVAGPHEAFF. J is TRBJ1-1 and V is TRBV29-1, with D perhaps matching TRBD1 (5 bases). V was pared by 4 bases and J by 7 bases, with 10 bases between. This CDR3 is 11 amino acids long. In germline, CDR1 is SQVTM, CDR2 ANQGSEA.

This clonotype was seen a few times. This sequence joins TRBV5-1 and TRBJ1-3; tentative D call: TRBD1 (6 bases). Germline V CDR1 and CDR2: SGHRS, YFSETQ. The CDR3 length is 13 residues. Trimming took 10 bases from V and 0 from J, leaving 11 bases between them. This CDR3 is CACGQNSGNTIYF. The CDR3 region has the DNA TGCGCCTGCGGACAGAACTCTGGAAACACCATATATTTT.

This clonotype was seen once. An end of the junction does not agree with germline; a read error may underlie this. This chain connects TRBV5-1 to TRBJ2-2; D assignment may be TRBD1 or TRBD2 (5 bases each). CDR3 length: 13 amino acids. Germline CDR1 is SGHRS and CDR2 is YFSETQ. The CDR3 DNA is TGCGCCAGCAGCCGGGACGACACCGGGAAGCTGTTTTTT. This sequence encodes CASSRDDTGKLFF.

This clonotype was counted only a few times. The chain is built from TRBV25-1 and TRBJ2-7; TRBD1 is a possible D gene (5 bases). This CDR3 region has 18 residues. The V gene's germline CDR1 is MGHDK and CDR2 SYGVNS. V was pared by 2 bases and J by 3 bases, with 23 bases between. In DNA form, the CDR3 reads TGTGCCAGCAGTGAACCCTCCCAGGGTAGGATTAAGAACTACGAGCAGTACTTC. Encoded protein: CASSEPSQGRIKNYEQYF.

V is TRBV19 and J is TRBJ2-7; 7 positions match TRBD1. This CDR3 has 14 residues. Losses at the gene ends were 4 bases for V and 3 bases for J; bases not matched to a gene: 6. Germline loops: CDR1 LNHDA, CDR2 SQIVND (reference sequence). The CDR3 nucleotides read TGTGCCAGTAGTACCTACAGGGGCGACTACGAGCAGTACTTC. It encodes CASSTYRGDYEQYF.

There are a few counts of this clonotype. The J gene is TRBJ2-5, the V gene TRBV12-3 or TRBV12-4, with D unclear. This CDR3 contains 15 residues. V lost 3 bases to trimming and J lost 2 bases, with 13 bases between them. The CDR3 loop reads CASSLSSAPQETQYF. CDR3 nucleotide sequence: TGTGCCAGCAGTTTGTCGTCGGCCCCACAAGAGACCCAGTACTTC.

This chain links TRBV6-1 with TRBJ2-1; TRBD1 aligns across 7 bases. V lost 6 bases and J lost 0; bases outside the gene matches: 8. The CDR3 length is 16 residues. Germline loops: CDR1 MNHNS, CDR2 SASEGT. This CDR3 is CASRDTGAHSYNEQFF. The CDR3 bases are TGTGCCAGCAGAGACACAGGGGCACACTCCTACAATGAGCAGTTCTTC.

This clonotype was counted only a few times. This sequence joins TRBV7-2 and TRBJ2-5, with D possibly matching TRBD2 (6 bases). CDR3 length equals 13 residues. Trimming pared 3 bases from V and 4 bases from J, leaving 9 bases between. Germline V gene sequence: CDR1 SGHTA, CDR2 FQGNSA. This CDR3 reads CASSFGGLETQYF. The CDR3 DNA reads as TGTGCCAGCAGCTTCGGGGGTCTAGAGACCCAGTACTTC.

This clonotype was seen a few times. The J gene is TRBJ2-7, the V gene TRBV6-2 or TRBV6-3; D remains unclear. The V gene lost 6 bases and the J gene lost 0 bases, with 18 bases spanning the gap. Germline assignment: CDR1 MNHEY and CDR2 SVGEGT. CDR3 length: 16 residues. The CDR3 protein is CASSPRSDRASYEQYF. The CDR3 DNA reads TGTGCCAGCAGCCCTCGATCGGATCGGGCCTCCTACGAGCAGTACTTC.

The sample holds a few counts of this clonotype. The chain is built from TRBV20-1 and TRBJ1-5, with D unclear. Trimming pared 1 base from V and 0 bases from J, leaving 7 bases between. This CDR3 has 14 amino acids. Per germline, CDR1 DFQATT and CDR2 SNEGSKA (reference sequence). The CDR3 bases are TGCAGTGCTAGAGTACCTTATAGCAATCAGCCCCAGCATTTT. Amino acids: CSARVPYSNQPQHF.

V usage is TRBV18 and J usage is TRBJ2-5; tentative D call: TRBD2 (6 bases). Germline V lookup: CDR1 KGHSH, CDR2 LQKENI. The V gene lost 3 bases and the J gene lost 0 bases, with 14 bases spanning the gap. The CDR3 spans 16 residues. This chain's CDR3 is CASSPSVLAYQETQYF. DNA of the CDR3: TGTGCCAGCTCACCCTCGGTCCTAGCGTACCAAGAGACCCAGTACTTC.

This clonotype was counted only a few times. The J gene is TRBJ2-3, the V gene TRBV18; D unresolved. Germline loops: CDR1 KGHSH, CDR2 LQKENI. Trimming cost V 2 bases and J 0 bases, with 12 bases left between them. CDR3 length equals 16 residues. DNA for the CDR3: TGTGCCAGCTCACCAACAGTCCAACCTAGCACAGATACGCAGTATTTT. Protein sequence: CASSPTVQPSTDTQYF. Based on the CDR3 plus reference TRBV18 and TRBJ2-3, the full variable domain is NAGVMQNPRHLVRRRGQEARLRCSPMKGHSHVYWYRQLPEEGLKFMVYLQKENIIDESGMPKERFSAEFPKEGPSILRIQQVVRGDSAAYFCASSPTVQPSTDTQYFGPGTRLTVL.

This rearrangement joins TRBV20-1 to TRBJ1-6; 7 nucleotides match TRBD1. Trimming removed 0 bases from V and 4 bases from J; junction bases left unmatched: 3. The CDR3 totals 15 residues. Germline V CDR1 and CDR2: DFQATT, SNEGSKA (reference sequence). CDR3 bases: TGCAGTGCTAGAGATAGGGGACAGTATAATTCACCCCTCCACTTT. Protein product: CSARDRGQYNSPLHF.

The table lists this clonotype with a count of one. The gene calls are TRBV20-1 and TRBJ2-5; 8 nucleotides agree with TRBD2. CDR3 length equals 14 residues. Germline V gene data show CDR1 as DFQATT and CDR2 as SNEGSKA (reference sequence). DNA of the CDR3: TGCTGCGCTTCCCGACTAGCGACCCAAGAGACCCAGTACTTC. The encoded protein is CCASRLATQETQYF.

This clonotype was counted between two and nine times. J is TRBJ1-5 and V is TRBV24-1; D possibly corresponds to TRBD1 (6 bases). The CDR3 is 15 residues long. The V gene lost 9 bases and the J gene lost 8 bases, with 22 bases spanning the gap. Germline loops: CDR1 KGHDR, CDR2 SFDVKD. CDR3 residues: CATLYPRGDMKPQHF. The CDR3 coding sequence is TGTGCCACCTTATATCCTAGGGGGGATATGAAGCCCCAGCATTTT.

There are a few counts of this clonotype. The chain links TRBV5-6 to TRBJ2-1, with 13 positions matching TRBD2. The CDR3 loop spans 17 amino acids. Germline CDR1 reads SGHDT; CDR2 reads YYEEEE. V was clipped by 2 bases and J by 4 bases; unmatched bases: 6. CDR3 bases: TGTGCCAGCAGCTTCGGACTAGCGGGAGCGGCTTACAATGAGCAGTTCTTC. Residues: CASSFGLAGAAYNEQFF. Full variable domain (missing parts from reference TRBV5-6 and TRBJ2-1): DAGVTQSPTHLIKTRGQQVTLRCSPKSGHDTVSWYQQALGQGPQFIFQYYEEEERQRGNFPDRFSGHQFPNYSSELNVNALLLGDSALYLCASSFGLAGAAYNEQFFGPGTRLTVL.

This chain joins TRBV19 and TRBJ2-1; D may be TRBD2 (6 bases). The CDR3 has 14 amino acids. Trimming stripped 4 bases from V and 2 bases from J, with 9 bases between. CDR1 is LNHDA, CDR2 SQIVND, per germline (reference sequence). The CDR3 reads CASSRAGTYNEQFF. The CDR3, as DNA: TGTGCCAGTAGTAGGGCGGGAACCTACAATGAGCAGTTCTTC.

This clonotype has more than one count but fewer than ten. The chain links TRBV4-2 to TRBJ2-3; TRBD2 aligns across 11 bases. This CDR3 is 18 amino acids long. J lost 0 bases, V lost 4 bases, and 9 bases had no gene match. Germline V gene lookup returns CDR1 LGHNA and CDR2 YNFKEQ. The CDR3 here is CASSRNPLAGGSTDTQYF. DNA for the CDR3: TGTGCCAGCAGCCGCAACCCGTTAGCGGGAGGGAGCACAGATACGCAGTATTTT.

The sample holds a few counts of this clonotype. The chain employs TRBV20-1 and TRBJ2-3; TRBD2 matches 7 bases. Germline trimming cut 2 bases from V and 1 base from J; bases unmatched to any gene: 9. This CDR3 contains 16 residues. CDR1 DFQATT and CDR2 SNEGSKA come from the germline V gene (reference sequence). The DNA for the CDR3 is TGCAGTGCTAGATCCCAGGGAGCGGGGCGCACAGATACGCAGTATTTT. This encodes CSARSQGAGRTDTQYF.

This clonotype was found a few times. The chain uses TRBV12-3 or TRBV12-4 and TRBJ1-2; TRBD1 matches at 12 bases. Trimming took 4 bases from V and 8 from J; bases not matched to a gene: 5. The CDR3 has 14 amino acids. DNA for the CDR3: TGTGCCAGCAGTTCCGGGACAGGGGGCGACGGCTACACCTTC. Its translation is CASSSGTGGDGYTF.

This clonotype came up a few times. The rearrangement joins TRBV5-1 to TRBJ2-3; unclear D gene. V gave up 4 bases and J gave up 2 bases, with 14 bases separating them. The length of the CDR3 is 15 residues. The germline V gene encodes CDR1 SGHRS and CDR2 YFSETQ. The CDR3 spells CASSTGPRTTDTQYF. CDR3 nucleotide sequence: TGCGCCAGCAGCACGGGCCCTCGAACCACAGATACGCAGTATTTT.

The chain couples TRBV12-3 or TRBV12-4 to TRBJ1-5, with D possibly TRBD1 on 6 matching bases. The germline V and J ends were trimmed by 2 bases and 3 bases, with 8 bases remaining between them. This CDR3 region has 14 residues. As DNA, the CDR3 is TGTGCCAGCAGTTTATGGACAGTCAATCAGCCCCAGCATTTT. It specifies CASSLWTVNQPQHF.

This clonotype was picked up many times. The CDR3 DNA reads TGTGCCAGCAGCCAGGCTAGCGGGTTGAACAATGAGCAGTTCTTC. Residues: CASSQASGLNNEQFF. The chain uses TRBV4-2 and TRBJ2-1, with 8 positions matching TRBD2. The CDR3 runs to 15 residues. Trimming took 3 bases from V and 5 from J; bases not matched to a gene: 6. Looked up from germline, CDR1 is LGHNA and CDR2 is YNFKEQ.

This rearrangement joins TRBV6-5 to TRBJ2-7; 12 bases line up with TRBD2. J was trimmed by 4 bases and V by 2 bases; bases with no gene match: 6. Germline CDR1 MNHEY, CDR2 SVGAGI. The CDR3 length is 16 residues. This chain's CDR3 is CASSYKLAGGRYEQYF. The DNA for the CDR3 is TGTGCCAGCAGTTACAAACTAGCGGGAGGAAGATACGAGCAGTACTTC.

This clonotype came up a few times. The rearrangement joins TRBV7-2 to TRBJ2-1; D unresolved. V was pared by 1 base and J by 7 bases, with 8 bases between. The germline gives CDR1 SGHTA, CDR2 FQGNSA. The CDR3 contains 13 residues. The CDR3 protein is CASSLGNVNEQFF. The CDR3 DNA reads TGTGCCAGCAGCTTAGGAAATGTGAATGAGCAGTTCTTC.